What follows are 8 T cell receptor beta chains derived from one specimen sequenced in a study of blood T cell repertoires in COVID-19. This table comes from immunoSEQ multiplex PCR, and its TCRdb copy is limited to in-frame clones, with some not included. The data contain nearly 60,000 clones, 70% to 90% of them seen just once; the ten biggest clones take up roughly 4.5%. The source material was peripheral blood. The receptor source for this set is a man aged 40-49 years with active COVID-19.

Remarks on this clone: One junction end does not reproduce the germline sequence, and a read error may be involved. This specimen includes other DNA sequences encoding the same CDR3. The genes are TRBV9 and TRBJ2-7, with a tentative D call TRBD2 (6 bases). The CDR3 sequence is 15 residues long. Germline V gene sequence: CDR1 SGDLS, CDR2 YYNGEE. The CDR3 spells CASSVGGWASYEQYF. The CDR3 DNA sequence: TGTGCCAGCAGTGTAGGAGGGTGGGCGTCCTACGAGCAGTACTTC. The whole variable domain, filled in from reference TRBV9 and TRBJ2-7, reads DSGVTQTPKHLITATGQRVTLRCSPRSGDLSVYWYQQSLDQGLQFLIQYYNGEERAKGNILERFSAQQFPDLHSELNLSSLELGDSALYFCASSVGGWASYEQYFGPGTRLTVT.

The CDR3: CASSFHRQVGEKLFF. CDR3 in DNA: TGTGCCAGCAGCTTTCACCGACAGGTGGGCGAAAAACTGTTTTTT. This chain uses TRBV7-8 with TRBJ1-4, with D possibly matching TRBD1 (6 bases). Deletions cut 3 bases from V and 8 bases from J, with 16 bases between. Germline V CDR1 and CDR2: SGHVS, FQNEAQ. The CDR3 loop spans 15 amino acids.

This clone has just one count. This chain joins TRBV18 and TRBJ2-7; possible D gene TRBD1, 7 bases. V gave up 4 bases and J gave up 1 base, with 11 bases separating them. The CDR3 length is 14 residues. The V gene's germline CDR1 is KGHSH and CDR2 LQKENI. CDR3 region: CASSQTGRSYEQYF. The CDR3 DNA sequence: TGTGCCAGCTCACAGACAGGGAGGTCCTACGAGCAGTACTTC.

The chain combines TRBV10-2 with TRBJ2-1, with 9 bases identical to TRBD2. Germline CDR1 reads WSHSY; CDR2 reads SAAADI. The CDR3 runs 16 residues. The V and J ends lost 4 bases and 0 bases, in that order; junction bases with no gene match: 4. The CDR3 coding sequence is TGCGCCAGCAGTGCTAGCGGGGCGAGCTCCTACAATGAGCAGTTCTTC. The encoded protein is CASSASGASSYNEQFF.

The chain employs TRBV29-1 and TRBJ1-4; D possibly corresponds to TRBD1 (6 bases). CDR3 length: 14 residues. V was clipped by 2 bases and J by 7 bases, with 14 bases between them. The germline V gene encodes CDR1 SQVTM and CDR2 ANQGSEA. For the CDR3, the DNA is TGCAGCGTTGAATCGGGGGGGGCAGGTGAAAAACTGTTTTTT. Its translation is CSVESGGAGEKLFF. The full variable domain, with the rest looked up from reference TRBV29-1 and TRBJ1-4, is SAVISQKPSRDICQRGTSLTIQCQVDSQVTMMFWYRQQPGQSLTLIATANQGSEATYESGFVIDKFPISRPNLTFSTLTVSNMSPEDSSIYLCSVESGGAGEKLFFGSGTQLSVL.

V gene TRBV7-9 combines with J gene TRBJ2-4, with D tentatively TRBD2 (5 bases). Germline V gene sequence: CDR1 SEHNR, CDR2 FQNEAQ (reference sequence). Trimming stripped 8 bases from V and 5 bases from J, with 16 bases between. The CDR3 totals 14 residues. CDR3 sequence reads: CASSASGFENIQYF. CDR3 DNA: TGTGCCAGCTCCGCCTCGGGGTTCGAAAACATTCAGTACTTC.

The CDR3 bases are TGTGCCAGCTCACCGTCCGGGACAGGGGCGACTGAGCAGTTCTTC. It yields the protein CASSPSGTGATEQFF. The chain uses TRBV18 and TRBJ2-1; 10 bases agree with TRBD1. The CDR3 extends over 15 amino acids. CDR1 is KGHSH and CDR2 is LQKENI in the germline V gene. V lost 3 bases, J lost 9 bases, and 8 bases stayed unmatched.

V is TRBV13 and J is TRBJ2-3, with 11 bases that match TRBD2. After removal of 4 bases from V and 2 bases from J, the junction contained 5 bases not matched to a gene. The CDR3 extends over 16 amino acids. Germline V CDR1 and CDR2: PRHDT, FYEKMQ (reference sequence). The CDR3: CASSSLTSGITDTQYF. The CDR3 DNA follows: TGTGCCAGCAGCTCTCTGACTAGCGGGATCACAGATACGCAGTATTTT. Supplemented by reference TRBV13 and TRBJ2-3, the full variable domain reads AAGVIQSPRHLIKEKRETATLKCYPIPRHDTVYWYQQGPGQDPQFLISFYEKMQSDKGSIPDRFSAQQFSDYHSELNMSSLELGDSALYFCASSSLTSGITDTQYFGPGTRLTVL.